What follows are 2 T cell receptor beta chains derived from one specimen sequenced in a study of blood T cell repertoires in COVID-19. Clones were sequenced by immunoSEQ multiplex PCR, and TCRdb holds only the in-frame ones, with some missing. The sample has under 350,000 clones; around nine tenths are singletons. Specimen: peripheral blood. All receptors come from a man in his 70s with acute or convalescent COVID-19.

This chain uses TRBV7-3 with TRBJ2-1, with 7 bases aligning to TRBD2. Germline V lookup: CDR1 SGHTA, CDR2 FQGTGA. CDR3 size: 14 residues. V lost 5 bases to trimming and J lost 9 bases; unmatched junction nucleotides: 10. This CDR3 reads CASSPSSGGSEQFF. DNA of the CDR3: TGTGCCAGCAGCCCCTCGTCGGGGGGTAGTGAGCAGTTCTTC.

V and J are TRBV11-2 and TRBJ2-3; a possible D gene is TRBD1 (5 bases). This CDR3 spans 15 amino acids. Looked up from germline, CDR1 is SGHAT and CDR2 is FQNNGV. Trimming removed 5 bases from V and 3 bases from J, with 15 bases in between. DNA for the CDR3: TGTGCCAGCAGCCCAGGGTATTTGGTTACAGATACGCAGTATTTT. Protein product: CASSPGYLVTDTQYF.